This TCR beta chain came from a study of blood T cells in healthy people across ages. This clonotype appeared a few times. Antigen: not known. Study-wide points: TCR beta diversity per million T cells fell roughly linearly with age.

V was shortened by 6 bases and J by 1 base, with 7 bases between the two germline ends. The CDR3 totals 13 residues. Germline V gives CDR1 DFQATT, CDR2 SNEGSKA (reference sequence). For the second PCR, which ran for roughly 6 to 12 cycles, a sample-barcoded 5' primer and a J-beta primer mix were used. TCRdb recomputed calls from the 5' RACE reads with MiXCR, one row per CDR3 protein. The repertoire holds over 1,500,000 distinct CDR3 sequences, about 49% seen once, with less than 2.5% in the top ten. Source material: blood. The chain couples TRBV20-1 to TRBJ2-6; D remains ambiguous. This receptor was obtained from a woman aged 40 to 49 in good health. As DNA, the CDR3 is TGCAGTGCAGGGATATCTGGGGCCAACGTCCTGACTTTC. The encoded protein is CSAGISGANVLTF.